A selection of T cell receptor beta chains follows, all from one sample in a study of technical replicates of blood from four donors. Some clones are missing from TCRdb's copy, which holds only in-frame ones; the method was immunoSEQ multiplex PCR. The repertoire holds around 65,000 clones, approximately 83% seen once, with more than 5% in the top ten. The sample taken for sequencing was PBMCs. The receptors come from a human donor in good health. Some clones in this sample may be carry-over from other donors' samples. The CDR3 runs from the conserved cysteine through the conserved F or W. The D gene is left open where the match is weak. Some rows have no size entry. The others give once, few or many, or a class for an expanded clone.

clone_size j_call d_call v_call cdr3_aa cdr3_nt
NA TRBJ2-3 TRBD2 TRBV5-1 CASKPGRAADTQYF TGCGCCAGCAAACCGGGGAGGGCCGCGGATACGCAGTATTTT
NA TRBJ2-3 TRBD2 TRBV4-1 CASSQEQREEHTQYF TGCGCCAGCAGCCAAGAGCAGCGGGAGGAACATACGCAGTATTTT
NA TRBJ1-1 TRBD1 TRBV6-1 CASSEPGTGGLEAFF TGTGCCAGCAGTGAGCCCGGGACAGGGGGCTTGGAAGCTTTCTTT
NA TRBJ2-2 NA TRBV5-1 CASSRTGSANTGELFF TGCGCCAGCAGCCGTACAGGGTCAGCGAACACCGGGGAGCTGTTTTTT
NA TRBJ2-2 NA TRBV5-6 CASSLPRGGYGELFF TGTGCCAGCAGCTTGCCCAGAGGGGGATATGGGGAGCTGTTTTTT
NA TRBJ1-2 NA TRBV6-1 CASRNREGNYGYTF TGTGCCAGCAGAAACAGGGAAGGTAACTATGGCTACACCTTC
NA TRBJ2-1 NA TRBV27 CASSLSPPGSYNEQFF TGTGCCAGCAGTTTATCGCCCCCCGGCTCCTACAATGAGCAGTTCTTC
NA TRBJ2-7 NA TRBV4-3 CASSPQGATSYEQYF TGCGCCAGCAGCCCACAAGGGGCCACCTCCTACGAGCAGTACTTC
NA TRBJ1-2 NA TRBV6-4 CASSEVQGYGYTF TGTGCCAGCAGTGAAGTCCAGGGCTATGGCTACACCTTC
NA TRBJ2-1 TRBD2 TRBV6-1 CASRTSGRYNEQFF TGTGCCAGCAGGACTAGCGGGAGGTACAATGAGCAGTTCTTC
NA TRBJ2-5 TRBD1 TRBV10-3 CAIRPGQGASETQYF TGTGCCATCAGACCGGGACAGGGGGCTTCAGAGACCCAGTACTTC
NA TRBJ2-3 TRBD1 TRBV6-6 CASSWTGSDTQYF TGTGCCAGCAGCTGGACAGGGTCAGATACGCAGTATTTT
NA TRBJ1-3 NA TRBV19 CASSAKQGISGNTIYF TGTGCCAGTAGTGCAAAGCAGGGGATCTCTGGAAACACCATATATTTT
NA TRBJ2-4 NA TRBV18 CASSLRGRDNIQYF TGTGCCAGCTCCCTGAGAGGCAGGGATAACATTCAGTACTTC
many TRBJ2-3 NA TRBV7-2 CASSLVAGSTDTQYF TGTGCCAGCAGCTTAGTTGCCGGGAGCACAGATACGCAGTATTTT
NA TRBJ1-6 TRBD1 TRBV7-3 CASSLGQGASSPLHF TGTGCCAGCAGCTTAGGTCAGGGGGCCAGCTCACCCCTCCACTTT
NA TRBJ2-1 NA TRBV7-8 CASSLASATFDEQFF TGTGCCAGCAGCTTAGCTAGCGCGACCTTTGATGAGCAGTTCTTC
NA TRBJ2-3 TRBD1 TRBV7-2 CASSLEGGTGGLSQYF TGTGCCAGCAGCTTAGAAGGGGGGACAGGGGGCTTATCGCAGTATTTT
NA TRBJ1-2 NA TRBV5-4 CASSLRGARNYGYTF TGTGCCAGCAGCTTACGGGGGGCGCGGAACTATGGCTACACCTTC
once TRBJ2-7 TRBD2 TRBV6-5 CASRKSGGASYEQYF TGTGCCAGCAGAAAAAGCGGGGGCGCCTCCTACGAGCAGTACTTC
NA TRBJ1-2 TRBD1 TRBV16 CASSQSGQGALGYTF TGTGCCAGCAGCCAATCGGGGCAGGGGGCGCTTGGCTACACCTTC
NA TRBJ1-5 TRBD1 TRBV28 CASSWGNRGWNQPQHF TGTGCCAGCAGTTGGGGCAACAGGGGGTGGAATCAGCCCCAGCATTTT
once TRBJ2-1 TRBD2 TRBV7-6 CASSLVQREEQFF TGTGCCAGCAGCTTAGTACAGCGGGAGGAGCAGTTCTTC
NA TRBJ1-3 NA TRBV19 CASSIGIYSGNTIYF TGTGCCAGTAGTATTGGCATTTACTCTGGAAACACCATATATTTT
NA TRBJ2-3 NA TRBV6-5 CASSPRGARTDTQYF TGTGCCAGCAGTCCCAGGGGAGCAAGGACAGATACGCAGTATTTT
NA TRBJ1-4 TRBD1 TRBV5-3 CARSTHLGTGKGKLFF TGTGCCAGAAGCACACACCTAGGGACAGGGAAGGGAAAACTGTTTTTT
NA TRBJ2-7 NA TRBV5-1 CASSSGRYEQYF TGCGCCAGCAGCTCAGGCCGCTACGAGCAGTACTTC
NA TRBJ2-1 TRBD2 TRBV18 CASSTSSSGEQFF TGTGCCAGCTCGACTAGCTCCTCGGGTGAGCAGTTCTTC
NA TRBJ1-2 TRBD1 TRBV7-2 CASSPADRGANYGYTF TGTGCCAGCAGCCCGGCCGACAGGGGAGCTAACTATGGCTACACCTTC
NA TRBJ1-2 TRBD1 TRBV9 CASSSQRRQGAGYTF TGTGCCAGCAGCTCACAGCGGCGACAGGGTGCCGGCTACACCTTC
NA TRBJ1-3 NA TRBV6-5 CASTKGISGNTIYF TGTGCCAGCACTAAGGGGATCTCTGGAAACACCATATATTTT
NA TRBJ2-3 TRBD2 TRBV7-3 CASRLGLAGEDTQYF TGTGCCAGCAGGCTGGGACTAGCGGGAGAAGATACGCAGTATTTT
NA TRBJ2-1 TRBD2 TRBV7-2 CASSLVGLAGINEQFF TGTGCCAGCAGCTTAGTGGGACTAGCGGGAATCAATGAGCAGTTCTTC
NA TRBJ2-5 NA TRBV6-5 CASRIAAQETQYF TGTGCCAGCAGAATAGCAGCCCAAGAGACCCAGTACTTC
NA TRBJ2-7 NA TRBV29-1 CSVEVPGAGEQYF TGCAGCGTTGAAGTTCCAGGGGCAGGGGAGCAGTACTTC
NA TRBJ2-1 TRBD2 TRBV7-2 CASSLSSGLANEQFF TGTGCCAGCAGCTTAAGTTCGGGACTAGCAAATGAGCAGTTCTTC
NA TRBJ1-2 NA TRBV27 CASSLNWGHGYTF TGTGCCAGCAGTTTGAATTGGGGGCATGGCTACACCTTC
NA TRBJ2-3 NA TRBV11-2 CASSLGVAVSTDTQYF TGTGCCAGCAGCTTAGGGGTAGCGGTAAGCACAGATACGCAGTATTTT
NA TRBJ2-7 NA TRBV5-1 CASSPGLLRTYEQYF TGCGCCAGCAGCCCTGGACTACTACGAACCTACGAGCAGTACTTC
NA TRBJ1-2 NA TRBV29-1 CSVLGREDGYTF TGCAGCGTCCTCGGACGGGAAGATGGCTACACCTTC
NA TRBJ2-3 NA TRBV18 CASSAQRNTDTQYF TGTGCCAGCTCCGCTCAGCGGAACACAGATACGCAGTATTTT
NA TRBJ1-5 NA TRBV2 CASSEALTGRRQPQHF TGTGCCAGCAGTGAAGCGCTTACAGGGCGACGGCAGCCCCAGCATTTT
NA TRBJ1-1 TRBD1 TRBV15 CATRGGGWTEAFF TGTGCCACCAGAGGAGGGGGCTGGACTGAAGCTTTCTTT
NA TRBJ2-7 NA TRBV25-1 CASSERSEQYF TGTGCCAGCAGTGAACGGAGCGAGCAGTACTTC